This T cell receptor beta chain stems from a study of sequential checkpoint blockade in melanoma. Study in general: After both sequences, patients received maintenance nivolumab.

The protocol was immunoSEQ multiplex PCR, while the TCRdb copy is restricted to in-frame clones and leaves out a portion. In the table there are about 20,000 clones, around 83% of which are singletons. This CDR3 spans 15 amino acids. V shed 6 bases and J 3 bases; nucleotides not matched to a gene: 7. In germline, CDR1 is LNHDA, CDR2 SQIVND (reference sequence). Treatment defined: randomized to nivolumab then ipilimumab (arm A) or the reverse (arm B). The rearrangement uses TRBV19 and TRBJ2-7; 11 bases are a match to TRBD1. The receptor's source is a human donor with melanoma. The sequences come from CD8+ T cells sorted from blood (inferred from file names), collected from a patient given nivolumab and ipilimumab in sequence. CDR3 DNA sequence: TGTGCCAGTAGCCTGGGGACAGGGGGGTTCTACGAGCAGTACTTC. It translates to CASSLGTGGFYEQYF.